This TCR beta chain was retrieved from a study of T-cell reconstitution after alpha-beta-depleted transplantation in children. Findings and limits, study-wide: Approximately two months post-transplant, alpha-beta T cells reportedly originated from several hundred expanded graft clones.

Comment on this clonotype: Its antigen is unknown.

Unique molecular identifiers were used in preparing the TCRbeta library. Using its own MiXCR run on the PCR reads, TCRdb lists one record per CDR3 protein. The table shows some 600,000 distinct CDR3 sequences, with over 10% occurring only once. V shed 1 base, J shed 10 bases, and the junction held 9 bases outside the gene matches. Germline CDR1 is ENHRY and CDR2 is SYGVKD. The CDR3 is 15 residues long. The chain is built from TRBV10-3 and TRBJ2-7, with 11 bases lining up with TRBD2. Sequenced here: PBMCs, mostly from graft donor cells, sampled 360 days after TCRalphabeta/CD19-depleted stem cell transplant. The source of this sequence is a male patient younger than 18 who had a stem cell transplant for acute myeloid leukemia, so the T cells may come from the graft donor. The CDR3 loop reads CAISELRRGLAVQYF. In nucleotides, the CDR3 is TGTGCCATCAGTGAGTTGCGCCGGGGACTAGCGGTACAGTACTTC.